The source of this TCR beta chain is a study of cytomegalovirus exposure and HLA in healthy donors. Overall study: Unique TCRs numbering some 77 million, obtained from HLA-typed donors, made up an early data release. Study findings and constraints: As a later analysis showed, several of the most significant clusters appeared to be linked to common viral pathogens. One later analysis reportedly identified an Asian-associated ancestry cluster that showed fewer N-insertions than the 666-donor mean. High sensitivity and specificity were reportedly achieved when the classifier diagnosed cytomegalovirus status.

Germline loops: CDR1 DFQATT, CDR2 SNEGSKA (reference sequence). The germline V and J ends were trimmed by 5 bases and 3 bases, with 7 bases remaining between them. This CDR3 is built from 11 residues. Comments on this clone: Antigen specificity is unknown.

Both 60 Vbeta primers and 13 Jbeta primers went into the PCR. TCRdb keeps only in-frame clones here, not all; method: immunoSEQ multiplex PCR. Of 200,000 to 250,000 clones listed, around 88% are singletons. Sequences were obtained from PBMCs. The rearrangement links TRBV20-1 to TRBJ1-1; no clear D. The sequence was obtained from a woman aged 18-29 years in good health and CMV-seronegative. Here the CDR3 reads CSAGEDTEAFF. DNA for the CDR3: TGCAGTGCTGGGGAGGACACTGAAGCTTTCTTT.